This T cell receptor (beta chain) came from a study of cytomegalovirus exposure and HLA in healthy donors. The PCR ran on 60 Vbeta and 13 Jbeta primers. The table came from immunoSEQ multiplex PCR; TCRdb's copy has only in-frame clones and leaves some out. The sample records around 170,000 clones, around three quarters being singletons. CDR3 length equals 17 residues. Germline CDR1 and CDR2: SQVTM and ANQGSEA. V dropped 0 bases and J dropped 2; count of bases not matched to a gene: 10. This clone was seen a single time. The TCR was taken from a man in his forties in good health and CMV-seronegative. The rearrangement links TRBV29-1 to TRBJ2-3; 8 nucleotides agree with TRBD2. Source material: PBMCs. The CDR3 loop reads CSVEDLLASGYTDTQYF. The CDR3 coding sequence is TGCAGCGTTGAAGATCTTCTGGCTAGCGGGTACACAGATACGCAGTATTTT.